This T cell receptor beta chain was found in a study of T cells after yellow fever vaccination. General study points: CD4 and CD8 compartments shared a small share of clonotypes. Repertoires sorted by FACS could include abundant clonotypes that are contaminants from the bulk population. Reappearing after the booster were most of the clones from primary vaccination (about 96% CD4, 85% to 90% CD8).

Universal primer sites and UMIs were introduced during 5'RACE template-switching synthesis of TCR cDNA. MiXCR, applied by TCRdb to the 5' RACE reads, yields one record per CDR3 protein. Altogether about 160,000 distinct CDR3 sequences are present, more than 5.5% being singletons, with the ten largest covering 2.5%. On this clonotype itself: What it binds is unknown.

Germline lookup yields CDR1 MNHEY and CDR2 SMNVEV (reference sequence). V lost 7 bases and J 8 bases, leaving 18 bases between the germline ends. This CDR3 has 15 amino acids. Sequences were derived from CD4+ T cells sorted from PBMCs, sampled 5 days after the first yellow fever vaccination. This receptor was identified in a man aged 18 to 30 who received the YFV17D yellow fever vaccine. V usage is TRBV27 and J usage is TRBJ1-6, with D possibly matching TRBD1 (5 bases). CDR3 in DNA: TGTGCCAGCACACCCGGTGCAGGGTGGGATTCACCCCTCCACTTT. Protein product: CASTPGAGWDSPLHF.